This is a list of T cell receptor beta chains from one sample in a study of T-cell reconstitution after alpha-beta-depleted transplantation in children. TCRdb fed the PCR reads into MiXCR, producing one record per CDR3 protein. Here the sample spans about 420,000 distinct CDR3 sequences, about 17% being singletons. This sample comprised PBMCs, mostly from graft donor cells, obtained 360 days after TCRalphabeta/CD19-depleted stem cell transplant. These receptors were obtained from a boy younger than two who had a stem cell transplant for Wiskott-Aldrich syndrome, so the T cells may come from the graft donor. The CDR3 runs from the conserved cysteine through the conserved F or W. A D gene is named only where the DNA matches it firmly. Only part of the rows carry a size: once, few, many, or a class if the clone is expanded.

cdr3_aa: CASSTLTGSGTQYF; cdr3_nt: TGTGCCAGCAGCACCCTGACAGGGTCTGGTACGCAGTATTTT; j_call: TRBJ2-3; v_call: TRBV5-5; clone_size: .; d_call: TRBD1
cdr3_aa: CASSSPGRARQETQYF; cdr3_nt: TGTGCCAGCAGTTCCCCTGGGAGGGCTAGACAAGAGACCCAGTACTTC; j_call: TRBJ2-5; v_call: TRBV12-3/TRBV12-4; clone_size: .; d_call: TRBD2
cdr3_aa: CATTRDLRGSNQPQHF; cdr3_nt: TGTGCCACCACCCGGGACCTAAGGGGTAGCAATCAGCCCCAGCATTTT; j_call: TRBJ1-5; v_call: TRBV15; clone_size: few; d_call: .
cdr3_aa: CATSDSQRGALNEQFF; cdr3_nt: TGTGCCACCAGTGATTCCCAGCGGGGGGCCCTCAATGAGCAGTTCTTC; j_call: TRBJ2-1; v_call: TRBV24-1; clone_size: few; d_call: TRBD2
cdr3_aa: CAISEGREETQYF; cdr3_nt: TGTGCCATCAGTGAAGGCAGGGAAGAGACCCAGTACTTC; j_call: TRBJ2-5; v_call: TRBV10-3; clone_size: .; d_call: .
cdr3_aa: CASSQDPFHGGRGADTQYF; cdr3_nt: TGCGCCAGCAGCCAAGATCCATTCCATGGCGGGAGAGGCGCAGATACGCAGTATTTT; j_call: TRBJ2-3; v_call: TRBV4-3; clone_size: .; d_call: TRBD2
cdr3_aa: CASSPDLSLRGGIYEQYF; cdr3_nt: TGTGCCAGCAGCCCCGACCTCTCATTGCGGGGGGGCATATACGAGCAGTACTTC; j_call: TRBJ2-7; v_call: TRBV11-2; clone_size: few; d_call: TRBD2
cdr3_aa: CATSRDWRGKGNTGELFF; cdr3_nt: TGTGCCACCAGCAGAGATTGGCGGGGGAAGGGGAACACCGGGGAGCTGTTTTTT; j_call: TRBJ2-2; v_call: TRBV15; clone_size: few; d_call: TRBD2
cdr3_aa: CASSGASGRTYEQYF; cdr3_nt: TGTGCCAGCAGCGGAGCTAGCGGGAGGACCTACGAGCAGTACTTC; j_call: TRBJ2-7; v_call: TRBV11-3; clone_size: few; d_call: TRBD2
cdr3_aa: CASSPKQGRTEAFF; cdr3_nt: TGTGCCAGCTCACCAAAACAGGGGAGGACTGAAGCTTTCTTT; j_call: TRBJ1-1; v_call: TRBV18; clone_size: few; d_call: TRBD1
cdr3_aa: CATSRDQPRGNEQFF; cdr3_nt: TGTGCCACCAGCAGAGATCAACCGCGGGGCAATGAGCAGTTCTTC; j_call: TRBJ2-1; v_call: TRBV15; clone_size: .; d_call: .
cdr3_aa: CASSLPSHEQFF; cdr3_nt: TGCGCCAGCAGCTTGCCTAGCCATGAGCAGTTCTTC; j_call: TRBJ2-1; v_call: TRBV5-1; clone_size: few; d_call: .
cdr3_aa: CASSPPSGYEQYF; cdr3_nt: TGTGCCAGCTCACCACCTTCCGGGTACGAGCAGTACTTC; j_call: TRBJ2-7; v_call: TRBV18; clone_size: few; d_call: .
cdr3_aa: CASSVGLTGGGTDTQYF; cdr3_nt: TGTGCCAGCAGCGTAGGCCTTACAGGGGGAGGCACAGATACGCAGTATTTT; j_call: TRBJ2-3; v_call: TRBV9; clone_size: .; d_call: TRBD1
cdr3_aa: CSAILAGGQEAQYF; cdr3_nt: TGCAGTGCTATACTAGCGGGGGGGCAGGAGGCGCAGTATTTT; j_call: TRBJ2-3; v_call: TRBV20-1; clone_size: few; d_call: TRBD2
cdr3_aa: CSASMGTGGETQYF; cdr3_nt: TGCAGTGCTAGTATGGGGACAGGGGGCGAGACCCAGTACTTC; j_call: TRBJ2-5; v_call: TRBV20-1; clone_size: .; d_call: TRBD1
cdr3_aa: CASRTTGMGNTGELFF; cdr3_nt: TGCGCCAGCAGGACGACAGGGATGGGAAACACCGGGGAGCTGTTTTTT; j_call: TRBJ2-2; v_call: TRBV5-1; clone_size: few; d_call: TRBD1
cdr3_aa: CASSTRLAGEEQYF; cdr3_nt: TGCGCCAGCAGCACCCGACTAGCGGGGGAAGAGCAGTACTTC; j_call: TRBJ2-7; v_call: TRBV5-1; clone_size: .; d_call: TRBD2
cdr3_aa: CASSDSSLETGGVGYTF; cdr3_nt: TGTGCCAGCAGTGACTCGTCCCTTGAGACAGGGGGCGTTGGCTACACCTTC; j_call: TRBJ1-2; v_call: TRBV6-4; clone_size: few; d_call: TRBD1
cdr3_aa: CASSLSKTGQTQYF; cdr3_nt: TGTGCCAGCAGTTTATCTAAAACAGGGCAGACCCAGTACTTC; j_call: TRBJ2-5; v_call: TRBV12-3/TRBV12-4; clone_size: few; d_call: .
cdr3_aa: CASSYSPGLNYEQYF; cdr3_nt: TGTGCCAGCAGTTACTCACCGGGACTCAACTACGAGCAGTACTTC; j_call: TRBJ2-7; v_call: TRBV6-5; clone_size: .; d_call: .
cdr3_aa: CSAPFPSGRKETQYF; cdr3_nt: TGCAGTGCCCCATTCCCTAGCGGGAGAAAGGAGACCCAGTACTTC; j_call: TRBJ2-5; v_call: TRBV20-1; clone_size: few; d_call: TRBD2
cdr3_aa: CASSRTGSFEAFF; cdr3_nt: TGTGCCAGCAGTAGGACAGGGAGTTTTGAAGCTTTCTTT; j_call: TRBJ1-1; v_call: TRBV12-3/TRBV12-4; clone_size: .; d_call: TRBD1
cdr3_aa: CATSDYNEQFF; cdr3_nt: TGTGCCACCAGTGACTACAATGAGCAGTTCTTC; j_call: TRBJ2-1; v_call: TRBV24-1; clone_size: many; d_call: .